The rows below give T cell receptor beta chains drawn from one sample of a study of cytomegalovirus exposure and HLA in healthy donors. Generated by immunoSEQ multiplex PCR, the TCRdb table keeps only in-frame clones and is missing some. The sample records roughly 110,000 clones, more than 65% being singletons. Sequencing used PBMCs. The receptor set was obtained from a boy aged 5-17 years in good health and CMV-seronegative. CDR3s include the opening cysteine and the closing phenylalanine or tryptophan. The order of the fields is J gene, clone size, V gene, D gene, CDR3 DNA, CDR3 protein. The D gene is left open where the match is weak. Clone size is shown for a subset of rows, as once, few, many or a class of expanded clone.

TRBJ2-5,-,TRBV4-3,TRBD2,TGCGCCAGCAGCCAAGGGACTAGAGGAGAGACCCAGTACTTC,CASSQGTRGETQYF
TRBJ1-4,once,TRBV2,-,TGTGCCAGCAGTCAGGGTTCAACTAATGAAAAACTGTTTTTT,CASSQGSTNEKLFF
TRBJ2-7,few,TRBV2,TRBD1,TGTGCCAGCAGTGAAATTCGGGGACAGGGCTACGAGCAGTACTTC,CASSEIRGQGYEQYF
TRBJ2-1,few,TRBV5-8,TRBD1,TGTGCCAGCAGATCCGGGACAGGGTTTTATGTAGCCGACAATGAGCAGTTCTTC,CASRSGTGFYVADNEQFF
TRBJ2-7,few,TRBV27,TRBD2,TGTGCCAGCTCTTCCGGAACTAGCGGATACGAGCAGTACTTC,CASSSGTSGYEQYF
TRBJ1-5,-,TRBV30,-,TGTGCCTGGAGTGTACGGGCAGGGGATCAGCCCCAGCATTTT,CAWSVRAGDQPQHF
TRBJ1-1,-,TRBV7-9,TRBD1,TGTGCCAGCAGACACCGGGACAGGGTTGAATTGAACACTGAAGCTTTCTTT,CASRHRDRVELNTEAFF
TRBJ1-2,-,TRBV4-1,TRBD1,TGCGCCAGCAGCCCCGGGACAGGGTCATACTATGGCTACACCTTC,CASSPGTGSYYGYTF
TRBJ2-1,few,TRBV13,-,TGTGCCAGCAGCGGGGGGTGGTCAACCTCCTCCTACAATGAGCAGTTCTTC,CASSGGWSTSSYNEQFF
TRBJ1-1,-,TRBV9,TRBD1,TGTGCCAGCAGCGGACCACAGGGGGCCGCTGAAGCTTTCTTT,CASSGPQGAAEAFF
TRBJ2-2,-,TRBV2,-,TGTGCCAGCAGGGCGAGGGGGTTCAACACCGGGGAGCTGTTTTTT,CASRARGFNTGELFF
TRBJ2-3,-,TRBV5-1,-,TGCGCCAGCAGCTTTGGGACAGCGGGAGTCATAGATACGCAGTATTTT,CASSFGTAGVIDTQYF
TRBJ1-1,-,TRBV5-1,-,TGCGCCAGCAGCTTGGTGGGGGGGAACACTGAAGCTTTCTTT,CASSLVGGNTEAFF
TRBJ1-3,-,TRBV30,-,TGTGCCTGGAGCACCTCTGGGGGAGGTGGTGGAAACACCATATATTTT,CAWSTSGGGGGNTIYF
TRBJ1-1,once,TRBV10-2,-,TGCGCCAGCAGTGACTCCTGGAGGGCCACTGAAGCTTTCTTT,CASSDSWRATEAFF
TRBJ2-5,-,TRBV19,TRBD2,TGTGCCAGTAGTATACGGGCGGGGGTAGAGACCCAGTACTTC,CASSIRAGVETQYF
TRBJ1-1,-,TRBV6-4,-,TGTGCCAGCAGTGACAGGGGCCCTGAAGCTTTCTTT,CASSDRGPEAFF
TRBJ2-7,-,TRBV5-1,-,TGCGCCAGCAGGGGGCAGGGGCAAGGCGAGCAGTACTTC,CASRGQGQGEQYF
TRBJ2-7,few,TRBV7-2,-,TGTGCCAGCAGCGTAGGACTCCCCTACGAGCAGTACTTC,CASSVGLPYEQYF
TRBJ1-3,few,TRBV7-2,TRBD1,TGTGCCAGCAGCGGCAGGGGGCGAAACACCATATATTTT,CASSGRGRNTIYF
TRBJ1-1,-,TRBV7-2,-,TGTGCCAGCAGCTTGTTGAGAGAGACTGAAGCTTTCTTT,CASSLLRETEAFF
TRBJ2-2,-,TRBV2,-,TGTGCCAGCAGTGATCCGACAGGGAACACCGGGGAGCTGTTTTTT,CASSDPTGNTGELFF
TRBJ2-5,-,TRBV5-1,-,TGCGCCAGCGAGAAGGTACCAGGGAACCAAGAGACCCAGTACTTC,CASEKVPGNQETQYF
TRBJ2-2,few,TRBV5-1,TRBD2,TGCGCCAGCAGCTTACCGGGGGGGAACACCGGGGAGCTGTTTTTT,CASSLPGGNTGELFF
TRBJ1-2,-,TRBV6-5,-,TGTGCCAGCAGTTACTCTTCTAGTTCCGATGGCTACACCTTC,CASSYSSSSDGYTF